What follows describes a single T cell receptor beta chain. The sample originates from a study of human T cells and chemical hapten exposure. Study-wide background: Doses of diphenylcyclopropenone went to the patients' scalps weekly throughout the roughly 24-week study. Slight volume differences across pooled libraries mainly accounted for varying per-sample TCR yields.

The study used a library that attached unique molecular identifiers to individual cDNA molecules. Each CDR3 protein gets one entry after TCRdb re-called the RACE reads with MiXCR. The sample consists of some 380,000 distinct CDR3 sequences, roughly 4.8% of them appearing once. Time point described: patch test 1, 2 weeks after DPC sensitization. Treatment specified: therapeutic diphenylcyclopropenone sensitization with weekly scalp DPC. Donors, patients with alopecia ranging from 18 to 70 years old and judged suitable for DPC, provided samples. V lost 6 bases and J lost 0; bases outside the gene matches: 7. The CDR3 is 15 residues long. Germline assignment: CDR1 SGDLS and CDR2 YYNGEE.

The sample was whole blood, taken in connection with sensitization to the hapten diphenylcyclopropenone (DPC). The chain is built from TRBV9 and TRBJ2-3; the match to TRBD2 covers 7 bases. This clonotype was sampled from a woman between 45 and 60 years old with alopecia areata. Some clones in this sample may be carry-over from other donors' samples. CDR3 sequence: CASTTGGASTDTQYF. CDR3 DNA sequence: TGTGCCAGCACCACGGGAGGAGCTAGCACAGATACGCAGTATTTT.